This TCR beta chain was obtained from a study of T cell responses to AZD1222 COVID-19 vaccine. The CDR3 is 12 amino acids. Losses at the gene ends were 7 bases for V and 11 bases for J; bases not matched to a gene: 5. From germline, CDR1 is MNHEY and CDR2 SVGAGI. Some clones are missing from TCRdb's copy, which holds only in-frame ones; the method was immunoSEQ multiplex PCR. This table holds 45,000 to 70,000 clones, about 90% found once. The material sequenced was peripheral blood, taken 28 days after the second AZD1222 dose. This clonotype was obtained from an adult who received the AZD1222 COVID-19 vaccine. The genes are TRBV6-5 and TRBJ1-6, with 7 bases lining up with TRBD1. The CDR3: CASTKGAAPLHF. As DNA, the CDR3 is TGTGCCAGCACGAAGGGGGCCGCACCCCTCCACTTT.